This TCR beta chain appears in the sequencing data of a study of Tregs in tolerant kidney transplant recipients. Remarks on this clone: Antigen specificity is unknown. With the read ending 3 residues before the CDR3 end, the germline J gene is used to fill in that end.

Repertoires were generated with immunoSEQ multiplex PCR, while TCRdb's copy carries only in-frame clones and drops some. The repertoire shows under 55,000 clones; the top ten hold roughly 0.8%. Unstimulated regulatory T cells (CD4+CD25+CD127-), CD4+CD25- non-regulatory cells, CD4 and CD8 cells were FACS-sorted from thawed PBMCs. This CDR3 spans 13 amino acids. CDR1 and CDR2 (germline): SQVTM, ANQGSEA. V lost 4 bases and J lost 0, with 9 bases in between. General observations from the study: Tregs expanded with activated donor B cells seemed most donor-specific. Antigen-driven expansion was suggested because donor-specific Tregs expanded more than all Tregs in tolerant patients.

This specimen consisted of CD4+ T cells from blood, obtained before the transplant. This TCR came from a human donor who received a combined kidney and bone marrow transplant. This rearrangement joins TRBV29-1 to TRBJ1-1, with D possibly matching TRBD1 (5 bases). The CDR3 here is CSVVQALNTEAFF. The CDR3 bases that were read are TGCAGCGTTGTACAGGCCCTGAACACTGAA.